This T cell receptor beta chain was observed in a study of vaccination effects on CD4 cells after COVID-19. Using immunoSEQ multiplex PCR, the repertoire was profiled, and TCRdb retains in-frame clones only, with some absent. The top ten clones hold 9.9% of a sample with 14,000 or so clones, over 55% of them seen once. Study observations and caveats: Clones from infection and from vaccination both contracted markedly late after vaccination.

A word on this clone: Antigen: not known.

CDR1 is MNHEY, CDR2 SVGAGI, per germline. The CDR3 runs 11 residues. V was trimmed by 11 bases and J by 1 base, leaving 8 bases between them. Ahead of sequencing, the ViraFEST assay grew antigen-specific CD4+ T cells using viral peptide pools. Upon completion of more than eight days in culture, CD4+ T cells were isolated. Vaccination of participants consisted of two doses of either the BNT162b2 or mRNA-1273 vaccine. Cultures of fewer than 2.5 million PBMC per well contained 9.5 to 10 IU/ml IL-2 plus 10 ug/ml peptides. The authors replaced half the medium with IL-2 medium on days 3 and 7. This specimen was CD4+ T cells from PBMCs cultured with SARS-CoV-2 spike peptides, taken after COVID-19 vaccination. The chain uses TRBV6-5 and TRBJ1-1; possibly TRBD1 for D (5 bases). This clonotype was obtained from a human donor who received a COVID-19 vaccine. The CDR3: CAGTENTEAFF. The CDR3 DNA reads as TGTGCCGGGACGGAGAACACTGAAGCTTTCTTT.